Detailed here is one T cell receptor (beta chain). The data originate from a study of cytomegalovirus exposure and HLA in healthy donors. Germline V gives CDR1 SGHDN, CDR2 FVKESK. V dropped 4 bases and J dropped 8 bases, with 14 bases sitting between them. The CDR3 has 13 amino acids. In the PCR, 60 Vbeta and 13 Jbeta primers were used. Clones were read by immunoSEQ multiplex PCR, and TCRdb kept only the in-frame ones, dropping some. The table lists about 73,000 clones, 60% to 75% of them singletons, with roughly 12% in the top ten. Input material: PBMCs. This receptor was identified in a man between 70 and 80 years old in good health and CMV-seronegative. The rearrangement links TRBV14 to TRBJ1-2; no clear D gene. For the CDR3, the DNA is TGTGCCAGCAGCCTCCTCGTGGGCAGAGGCTACACCTTC. This encodes CASSLLVGRGYTF.